Listed below are T cell receptor beta chains from one sample, sequenced in a study of cytomegalovirus exposure and HLA in healthy donors. Assay used: immunoSEQ multiplex PCR; TCRdb lists only in-frame clones, some missing. The sample lists tens of thousands of clones, about 92% occurring once. Sequenced material: PBMCs. The receptors derive from a man younger than 35 in good health and CMV-seronegative. Both conserved end residues are part of each CDR3. Each record gives: J gene, V gene, D gene, clone size, CDR3 protein, CDR3 DNA. The D gene is left open where the match is weak. Where a row states a size, it is once, few, many or the class of an expanded clone; other rows omit it.

TRBJ1-2,TRBV18,.,.,CASSPYPPPQAHYGYTF,TGTGCCAGCTCACCATACCCCCCCCCTCAGGCCCACTATGGCTACACCTTC
TRBJ2-7,TRBV7-2,.,.,CASSLGPGSYEQYF,TGTGCCAGCAGCTTAGGTCCAGGCTCCTACGAGCAGTACTTC
TRBJ1-2,TRBV10-3,.,.,CAITSVAGRDGYTF,TGTGCCATCACTTCGGTTGCAGGGAGGGATGGCTACACCTTC
TRBJ2-3,TRBV13,TRBD2,.,CASSLRLAAITDTQYF,TGTGCCAGCAGCTTAAGACTAGCGGCGATCACAGATACGCAGTATTTT
TRBJ2-7,TRBV14,.,.,CASRPMVSYEQYF,TGTGCCAGCAGGCCTATGGTGTCCTACGAGCAGTACTTC
TRBJ1-2,TRBV7-2,.,once,CASSFSRGYGYTF,TGTGCCAGCAGCTTTAGTCGTGGCTATGGCTACACCTTC
TRBJ2-3,TRBV19,.,.,CASSLGTPSSSTDTQYF,TGTGCCAGTAGTCTCGGGACTCCTAGCTCTAGCACAGATACGCAGTATTTT
TRBJ1-4,TRBV25-1,TRBD1,.,CASSEYGDRGLEKLFF,TGTGCCAGCAGTGAATATGGGGACAGGGGGCTAGAAAAACTGTTTTTT
TRBJ2-7,TRBV21-1,.,.,CASNFRTDTYEQYF,TGTGCCAGCAACTTCAGGACAGACACCTACGAGCAGTACTTC
TRBJ2-3,TRBV5-4,TRBD2,.,CASSLALAGGTDTQYF,TGTGCCAGCAGCTTGGCGCTAGCGGGGGGCACAGATACGCAGTATTTT
TRBJ2-7,TRBV5-8,.,.,CASSLAGGQTYEQYF,TGTGCCAGCAGCTTGGCGGGGGGCCAGACCTACGAGCAGTACTTC
TRBJ2-7,TRBV10-1,.,.,CASSEIGGYEQYF,TGCGCCAGCAGTGAGATAGGAGGCTACGAGCAGTACTTC
TRBJ2-2,TRBV15,TRBD2,.,CATSRGGGGTGELFF,TGTGCCACCAGCAGAGGCGGGGGAGGCACCGGGGAGCTGTTTTTT
TRBJ1-3,TRBV7-2,.,once,CASTLGGTGNTIYF,TGTGCCAGCACCCTAGGGGGAACGGGAAACACCATATATTTT
TRBJ1-2,TRBV5-4,TRBD1,.,CASSYDRGYGYTF,TGTGCCAGCAGCTACGACAGGGGCTATGGCTACACCTTC